This T cell receptor beta chain was recorded in a study of Graves' ophthalmopathy and Graves' hyperthyroidism. V dropped 8 bases and J dropped 4 bases, with 17 bases sitting between them. CDR3 length: 14 amino acids. Germline V CDR1 and CDR2: SGHAT, FQNNGV. This clonotype came up a few times. The study enrolled ophthalmopathy donors with moderate-to-severe activity, CAS ≥3, NOSPECS ≥4 and duration under 3 months. Uncontrolled infections, other autoimmune diseases, pregnancy or lactation barred patients from enrollment. The diagnosis combined clinical symptoms, thyroxine, TRAb, thyroid ultrasound and orbital computed tomography scans. PBMCs were isolated from a roughly 9.6 ml sample of fresh peripheral blood. Transcripts of RNA were the source for amplifying TCR beta CDR3 regions. HTBI primers were employed in first-round RT-PCR, then a second-round multiplex PCR followed. Via MiXCR, TCRdb re-called the multiplex PCR reads, giving one row per CDR3 protein. The repertoire holds 600,000 to 950,000 distinct CDR3 sequences, with about 44% as singletons.

The TCR sequence derives from an adult man with Graves' ophthalmopathy. The chain combines TRBV11-2 with TRBJ2-5; D is possibly TRBD1 or TRBD2 (6 bases each). Material for sequencing was peripheral blood. The CDR3 DNA reads TGTGCCAGCCAGGGGAGGCCCTGGGGAGAGACCCAGTACTTC. This gives the protein CASQGRPWGETQYF.